The 30 T cell receptor beta chains in this list originate from one sample, sequenced in a study of CD8+CD57+ T cells in acquired aplastic anemia. CDR3 and TCR beta VDJ profiling relied on a genomic DNA template. Each CDR3 protein gets one entry after TCRdb re-called the reads with MiXCR. The data contain under 500,000 distinct CDR3 sequences, around 30% of them singletons. CD8+CD57+ cell expansion, shown by flow cytometry, had occurred in the patients selected for sequencing. Sequenced material: sorted CD4+, CD8+, or CD8+CD57+ T cells (not recorded which) from PBMCs. The receptors shown here come from a human donor with aplastic anemia.

This clonotype has a handful of counts. The chain combines TRBV29-1 with TRBJ1-2; maybe TRBD1 (5 bases). This CDR3 is built from 12 residues. V lost 3 bases to trimming and J lost 6 bases, with 11 bases between them. Germline assignment: CDR1 SQVTM and CDR2 ANQGSEA. The CDR3: CSVDGGLDGYTF. CDR3 in DNA: TGCAGCGTTGACGGGGGGTTAGATGGCTACACCTTC.

This clonotype has a count of ten or more. For the CDR3, the DNA is TGTGCCAGCAAGGGAGCGGGGGGGTGGTACGAGCAGTACTTC. Protein sequence: CASKGAGGWYEQYF. The rearrangement joins TRBV6-1 to TRBJ2-7, with TRBD2 matching 10 bases. This CDR3 has 14 amino acids. The ends lost 7 bases at V and 4 bases at J; junction bases unmatched: 7. Germline CDR1 is MNHNS and CDR2 is SASEGT.

This chain uses TRBV6-1 with TRBJ1-1; D not certain. The CDR3 length is 12 residues. Germline V lookup: CDR1 MNHNS, CDR2 SASEGT. Trimming stripped 3 bases from V and 5 bases from J, with 7 bases between. The DNA of the CDR3 is TGTGCCAGCAGTGATCTCCCTACTGAAGCTTTCTTT. Translated: CASSDLPTEAFF.

Of note for this clonotype: The CDR3 end shows no conserved phenylalanine or tryptophan, and so a read error is likely. The CDR3, as DNA: TGTGCCAGTAGCACCGGGGGGGAAGGTACGCAGTATCTT. Protein product: CASSTGGEGTQYL. J is TRBJ2-3 and V is TRBV19; 8 bases fit TRBD2. V was clipped by 6 bases and J by 8 bases; unmatched bases: 7. This CDR3 has 13 residues. Germline assignment: CDR1 LNHDA and CDR2 SQIVND (reference sequence).

To note about this clonotype: No conserved phenylalanine or tryptophan is present at the end of the CDR3, so a read error is the likely explanation. The chain carries TRBV13 and TRBJ2-7; 8 bases are shared with TRBD1. Germline V gives CDR1 PRHDT, CDR2 FYEKMQ (reference sequence). V shed 2 bases and J 4 bases; nucleotides not matched to a gene: 4. CDR3 length: 14 residues. CDR3 amino acids: CASSLKGQAYEQYL. CDR3 DNA sequence: TGTGCCAGCAGCTTAAAGGGACAGGCGTACGAGCAGTACCTC.

Only a few counts were recorded for this clonotype. The chain links TRBV7-8 to TRBJ2-3; a possible D gene is TRBD2 (5 bases). Deletions cut 3 bases from V and 6 bases from J, with 13 bases between. The CDR3 has 14 amino acids. The germline V gene encodes CDR1 SGHVS and CDR2 FQNEAQ. The CDR3 loop is CASSLQRPTDTQYF. CDR3 DNA sequence: TGTGCCAGCAGCTTGCAGCGGCCAACCGATACGCAGTATTTT.

In nucleotides, the CDR3 is TGCGCCAGCTCCGGGACAGCCCAGGGATACGAGCAGTACTTC. As protein: CASSGTAQGYEQYF. The gene calls are TRBV10-2 and TRBJ2-7; 7 nucleotides match TRBD1. After removal of 8 bases from V and 4 bases from J, the junction contained 11 bases not matched to a gene. Germline V lookup: CDR1 WSHSY, CDR2 SAAADI. The CDR3 contains 14 residues.

The sample holds a few counts of this clonotype. This could be a read error, since a much larger clone is one nucleotide away. V and J are TRBV7-8 and TRBJ1-5; D not certain. Germline CDR1 and CDR2: SGHVS and FQNEAQ. V shed 5 bases and J shed 1 base, with 12 bases lying between them. This CDR3 has 15 amino acids. The CDR3 DNA reads TGTGCCAGCAGCCGAACCCCGGGCAGCAATCAGCCCCAGCATTTT. This gives the protein CASSRTPGSNQPQHF.

Many counts were recorded for this clonotype. The chain uses TRBV19 and TRBJ1-5; 8 nucleotides align to TRBD1. CDR3 length equals 16 residues. Trimming at V came to 6 bases and at J to 1 base, leaving 8 bases not matched to a gene. Germline lookup yields CDR1 LNHDA and CDR2 SQIVND (reference sequence). The CDR3 reads CASRLTGDASNQPQHF. The CDR3 DNA is TGTGCCAGTAGATTGACAGGGGACGCCAGCAATCAGCCCCAGCATTTT. Full variable domain (remainder filled in from reference TRBV19 and TRBJ1-5): DGGITQSPKYLFRKEGQNVTLSCEQNLNHDAMYWYRQDPGQGLRLIYYSQIVNDFQKGDIAEGYSVSREKKESFPLTVTSAQKNPTAFYLCASRLTGDASNQPQHFGDGTRLSIL.

About this clonotype itself: A much larger clone differs by one base, so this may be a read error. The chain links TRBV7-2 to TRBJ1-2; D perhaps matches TRBD1 (5 bases). Germline CDR1 reads SGHTA; CDR2 reads FQGNSA. This CDR3 has 13 residues. Trimming left V 4 bases short and J 8 bases short, with 14 bases between. CDR3 in DNA: TGTGCCAGCAGCTCCCAGTGGGGCTCGGGCTACACCTTC. Protein sequence: CASSSQWGSGYTF.

This clonotype has a count of ten or more. The chain combines TRBV29-1 with TRBJ2-5; 9 nucleotides line up with TRBD1. Per the germline V gene, CDR1 is SQVTM and CDR2 is ANQGSEA. Losses at the gene ends were 7 bases for V and 4 bases for J; bases not matched to a gene: 7. This CDR3 contains 13 residues. CDR3 DNA: TGCAGCGCTCGCGCGACAGGGGGAGAGACCCAGTACTTC. It specifies CSARATGGETQYF.

In this sample, this clonotype turned up a few times. This CDR3 reads CAWSVLGQSYEQYF. The CDR3, as DNA: TGTGCCTGGAGTGTACTGGGACAGAGCTACGAGCAGTACTTC. The chain joins TRBV30 to TRBJ2-7; 7 bases map to TRBD1. The CDR3 has 14 amino acids. V trimming: 0 bases; J trimming: 3 bases; junction bases outside the gene matches: 5. Germline-derived CDR1 and CDR2 are GTSNPN and SVGIG (reference sequence).

This clonotype was recorded many times. The chain carries TRBV14 and TRBJ1-2; D gene unclear. The germline V and J ends were trimmed by 0 bases and 4 bases, with 12 bases remaining between them. The germline V gene has CDR1 SGHDN and CDR2 FVKESK. There are 15 residues in the CDR3. CDR3 sequence (DNA): TGTGCCAGCAGCCAAGACCCCAGGCTGAGCTATGGCTACACCTTC. Translating it yields CASSQDPRLSYGYTF.

The gene calls are TRBV7-9 and TRBJ2-7; maybe TRBD1 (5 bases). The length of the CDR3 is 16 residues. Trimming took off 5 bases at V and 0 bases at J, with 17 bases between the two ends. Germline V gene lookup returns CDR1 SEHNR and CDR2 FQNEAQ (reference sequence). DNA of the CDR3: TGTGCCAGCAGCCCTTTGGGGCAGAAGAGCTCCTACGAGCAGTACTTC. Residues: CASSPLGQKSSYEQYF. Looking up the rest from reference TRBV7-9 and TRBJ2-7 gives the full variable domain: DTGVSQNPRHKITKRGQNVTFRCDPISEHNRLYWYRQTLGQGPEFLTYFQNEAQLEKSRLLSDRFSAERPKGSFSTLEIQRTEQGDSAMYLCASSPLGQKSSYEQYFGPGTRLTVT.

The table lists this clonotype with a few counts. The rearrangement joins TRBV29-1 to TRBJ1-1; 8 nucleotides line up with TRBD1. The CDR3 consists of 12 residues. J lost 10 bases, V lost 3 bases, and 7 bases had no gene match. Germline V gives CDR1 SQVTM, CDR2 ANQGSEA. The CDR3 reads CSVDRTGTGAFF. In DNA, the CDR3 is TGCAGCGTTGATCGGACAGGGACCGGAGCTTTCTTT.

This clonotype was observed a handful of times. V is TRBV30 and J is TRBJ2-3; TRBD2 agrees at 8 bases. The CDR3 totals 14 residues. Germline-derived CDR1 and CDR2 are GTSNPN and SVGIG (reference sequence). J lost 8 bases, V lost 4 bases, and 11 bases had no gene match. CDR3 sequence reads: CAWTIAGITGTQYF. The CDR3 DNA sequence: TGTGCCTGGACCATAGCGGGGATAACGGGTACGCAGTATTTT.

This clonotype came up a few times. CDR3 sequence (DNA): TGTGCCAGCAGCTTACGGGACAGTTCGAACACTGAAGCTTTCTTT. Translation gives CASSLRDSSNTEAFF. The chain recombines TRBV7-2 with TRBJ1-1, with TRBD1 matching over 7 bases. J lost 1 base, V lost 2 bases, and 4 bases had no gene match. Germline V gives CDR1 SGHTA, CDR2 FQGNSA. This CDR3 is built from 15 residues. The variable domain in full, with the rest retrieved from reference TRBV7-2 and TRBJ1-1, is GAGVSQSPSNKVTEKGKDVELRCDPISGHTALYWYRQSLGQGLEFLIYFQGNSAPDKSGLPSDRFSAERTGGSVSTLTIQRTQQEDSAVYLCASSLRDSSNTEAFFGQGTRLTVV.

This clonotype was counted between two and nine times. A much larger clone differs by one base, so this may be a read error. V is TRBV2 and J is TRBJ2-7; 7 bases fit TRBD2. CDR1 is SNHLY and CDR2 is FYNNEI in the germline V gene. There are 15 residues in the CDR3. The CDR3 region has the DNA TGTACCAGCAGTGAAGGCGGCGGGAGTTCCTACGAGCAGTACTTC. Translation: CTSSEGGGSSYEQYF.

This clonotype occurred a few times. The V gene is TRBV20-1, the J gene TRBJ2-3, with 12 bases aligning to TRBD2. Germline V gene data show CDR1 as DFQATT and CDR2 as SNEGSKA (reference sequence). The ends lost 5 bases at V and 6 bases at J; junction bases unmatched: 9. CDR3 length: 15 amino acids. The CDR3 reads CSAVRPGLAGDTQYF. The CDR3 DNA reads as TGCAGTGCTGTCCGACCGGGACTAGCGGGCGATACGCAGTATTTT.

J is TRBJ2-1 and V is TRBV11-2; D unclear. Germline loops: CDR1 SGHAT, CDR2 FQNNGV. CDR3 length equals 15 residues. Trimming took 1 base from V and 2 from J, leaving 9 bases between them. CDR3 region: CASSLVSGAYNEQFF. DNA for the CDR3: TGTGCCAGCAGCTTAGTCAGTGGGGCCTACAATGAGCAGTTCTTC.

As concerns this clonotype: Being one base from a much bigger clone, this may be a read error. The gene calls are TRBV19 and TRBJ1-2; D is possibly TRBD1 (5 bases). The germline V gene encodes CDR1 LNHDA and CDR2 SQIVND (reference sequence). The CDR3 covers 13 residues. The CDR3 loop is CAGSTRDNYGYTF. CDR3 DNA sequence: TGTGCCGGTAGTACGAGGGACAACTATGGCTACACCTTC.

This clonotype was counted many times. The chain has TRBV12-3 or TRBV12-4 and TRBJ1-1; D is uncertain. Trimming removed 1 base at V and 0 bases at J, with 9 bases between. The CDR3 length is 15 residues. CDR3 residues: CASSLDPGLNTEAFF. CDR3 nucleotides: TGTGCCAGCAGTTTAGATCCGGGCCTGAACACTGAAGCTTTCTTT.

On this clonotype: The germline gene is not matched at one end of the junction; a read error may be the cause. The gene calls are TRBV6-1 and TRBJ1-5; D might be TRBD1 (5 bases). This CDR3 has 14 amino acids. Germline CDR1 MNHNS, CDR2 SASEGT. The CDR3 here is CASSPQESSQPQHF. The CDR3 DNA reads as TGTGCCAGCAGCCCACAGGAGAGCAGTCAGCCCCAGCATTTT.

Ten or more counts support this clonotype. This chain joins TRBV14 and TRBJ1-5, with 9 bases identical to TRBD1. V lost 4 bases, J lost 7 bases, and 2 bases stayed unmatched. Germline CDR1 SGHDN, CDR2 FVKESK. The CDR3 has 13 amino acids. The CDR3 protein is CASSRTGEQPQHF. CDR3 DNA: TGTGCCAGCAGCCGGACAGGGGAGCAGCCCCAGCATTTT.

The V gene is TRBV7-2, the J gene TRBJ2-2; D not certain. Trimming removed 1 base from V and 5 bases from J, with 11 bases in between. CDR1 and CDR2 (germline): SGHTA, FQGNSA. The CDR3 spans 15 residues. CDR3 sequence: CASSLGPFGTGELFF. The CDR3 bases are TGTGCCAGCAGCTTAGGGCCGTTCGGGACCGGGGAGCTGTTTTTT.

In the case of this clonotype: A read error is possible here, since a much larger clone lies one base away. This chain joins TRBV20-1 and TRBJ1-2, with D unclear. The germline V gene encodes CDR1 DFQATT and CDR2 SNEGSKA (reference sequence). CDR3 length: 14 amino acids. The CDR3: CSARDLVANYGYAF. CDR3 nucleotide sequence: TGCAGTGCTAGAGATCTTGTAGCTAACTATGGCTACGCCTTC.

Remarks on this clonotype: This may be a read error, as it is one base from a much larger clone. The chain couples TRBV2 to TRBJ1-4; the D is unclear. The CDR3 is 14 amino acids. Germline V gene data show CDR1 as SNHLY and CDR2 as FYNNEI. V was pared by 4 bases and J by 3 bases, with 9 bases between. The CDR3 DNA reads as TGTGCCAGCAGTGTGCAGGTCTCTAATGAAAAACTGTTTTTT. Its protein is CASSVQVSNEKLFF.

This clonotype was observed a few times. The chain joins TRBV5-1 to TRBJ2-5, with 7 positions matching TRBD2. Germline V lookup: CDR1 SGHRS, CDR2 YFSETQ. V lost 4 bases and J lost 4; bases outside the gene matches: 7. The CDR3 has 14 residues. CDR3 sequence reads: CASSPQSGGETQYF. The CDR3 region has the DNA TGCGCCAGCAGCCCTCAGTCGGGGGGAGAGACCCAGTACTTC. The full variable domain, its missing parts supplied by reference TRBV5-1 and TRBJ2-5, is KAGVTQTPRYLIKTRGQQVTLSCSPISGHRSVSWYQQTPGQGLQFLFEYFSETQRNKGNFPGRFSGRQFSNSRSEMNVSTLELGDSALYLCASSPQSGGETQYFGPGTRLLVL.

This clonotype showed up just a few times. The V gene is TRBV19, the J gene TRBJ1-5, with D perhaps matching TRBD1 (6 bases). V lost 11 bases and J 6 bases, leaving 17 bases between the germline ends. Germline CDR1 LNHDA, CDR2 SQIVND (reference sequence). The CDR3 is made up of 13 amino acids. The CDR3: CAVSQGHAQPQHF. CDR3 DNA sequence: TGTGCCGTCTCCCAGGGGCATGCTCAGCCCCAGCATTTT. Combining the CDR3 with reference TRBV19 and TRBJ1-5 gives the whole variable domain DGGITQSPKYLFRKEGQNVTLSCEQNLNHDAMYWYRQDPGQGLRLIYYSQIVNDFQKGDIAEGYSVSREKKESFPLTVTSAQKNPTAFYLCAVSQGHAQPQHFGDGTRLSIL.

This clonotype occurred a few times. J is TRBJ2-1 and V is TRBV19, with a weak D call TRBD1 (6 bases). In germline, CDR1 is LNHDA, CDR2 SQIVND (reference sequence). The CDR3 has 14 residues. V was shortened by 4 bases and J by 3 bases, with 10 bases between the two germline ends. The DNA for the CDR3 is TGTGCCAGTAGTAACAGGGCCCGCTACAATGAGCAGTTCTTC. Translation: CASSNRARYNEQFF.